A single sample is the source of the 10 T cell receptor beta chains below, sequenced in a study of cytomegalovirus exposure and HLA in healthy donors. Vbeta (60) and Jbeta (13) primers were used in the PCR. Repertoires were generated with immunoSEQ multiplex PCR, while TCRdb's copy carries only in-frame clones and drops some. Here the sample spans tens of thousands of clones, about 79% being singletons. Sequencing used PBMCs. The receptors stem from a middle-aged woman in good health and CMV-seronegative.

V and J are TRBV5-8 and TRBJ1-1; D possibly corresponds to TRBD1 (5 bases). In germline, CDR1 is SGHTS, CDR2 YDEGEE. The V gene lost 1 base and the J gene lost 1 base, with 8 bases spanning the gap. The CDR3 is 14 residues long. Here the CDR3 reads CASSLSQGNTEAFF. CDR3 nucleotide sequence: TGTGCCAGCAGCTTGAGTCAGGGGAACACTGAAGCTTTCTTT.

The rearrangement links TRBV30 to TRBJ2-3; D is uncertain. CDR3 length: 15 residues. Trimming removed 2 bases from V and 1 base from J, with 13 bases in between. CDR1 is GTSNPN, CDR2 SVGIG, per germline (reference sequence). The DNA of the CDR3 is TGTGCCTGGAGTATTAGCCTGTTGGGCACAGATACGCAGTATTTT. It translates to CAWSISLLGTDTQYF.

The J gene is TRBJ2-5, the V gene TRBV15, with D perhaps TRBD2 (6 bases). Germline assignment: CDR1 LNHNV and CDR2 YYDKDF (reference sequence). The CDR3 sequence is 17 residues long. The V gene lost 0 bases and the J gene lost 2 bases, with 16 bases spanning the gap. This CDR3 reads CATSRDLYGGTQETQYF. The CDR3 coding sequence is TGTGCCACCAGCAGAGATTTATACGGAGGGACGCAAGAGACCCAGTACTTC.

The chain is built from TRBV14 and TRBJ2-7; no clear D gene. Trimming left V 4 bases short and J 9 bases short, with 13 bases between. CDR1 and CDR2 from the germline V gene are SGHDN and FVKESK. CDR3 length equals 12 residues. The CDR3 sequence: CASSPGEVAQYF. The CDR3 coding sequence is TGTGCCAGCAGCCCTGGTGAGGTAGCGCAGTACTTC.

This clone was seen once. The chain has TRBV15 and TRBJ2-3; 10 bases align to TRBD2. After removal of 2 bases from V and 4 bases from J, the junction contained 3 bases not matched to a gene. Per the germline V gene, CDR1 is LNHNV and CDR2 is YYDKDF (reference sequence). The CDR3 runs 15 residues. CDR3 nucleotides: TGTGCCACCAGCAGAAGCGGGAGGGTTGCAGATACGCAGTATTTT. As protein: CATSRSGRVADTQYF.

This clone was seen a few times. The rearrangement links TRBV5-1 to TRBJ1-5; 10 nucleotides align to TRBD1. V trimming: 5 bases; J trimming: 2 bases; junction bases outside the gene matches: 4. The CDR3 has 15 amino acids. CDR1 is SGHRS, CDR2 YFSETQ, per germline. The CDR3 loop reads CASRAGTGGNQPQHF. The CDR3 region has the DNA TGCGCCAGCAGGGCCGGGACAGGGGGCAATCAGCCCCAGCATTTT.

This chain uses TRBV4-1 with TRBJ1-2; D gene ambiguous. The V and J ends lost 1 base and 4 bases respectively, with 7 bases between them. This CDR3 spans 13 amino acids. CDR1 is MGHRA and CDR2 is YSYEKL in the germline V gene. The chain's CDR3 is CASSQAGIYGYTF. CDR3 DNA: TGCGCCAGCAGCCAAGCGGGGATCTATGGCTACACCTTC.

The rearrangement joins TRBV9 to TRBJ2-2; D might be TRBD2 (5 bases). CDR1 is SGDLS and CDR2 is YYNGEE in the germline V gene. The CDR3 covers 16 residues. Trimming removed 4 bases at V and 0 bases at J, with 13 bases between. The CDR3: CASSPRGGANTGELFF. In nucleotides, the CDR3 is TGTGCCAGCAGCCCCCGGGGTGGGGCGAACACCGGGGAGCTGTTTTTT. Full variable domain (remainder filled in from reference TRBV9 and TRBJ2-2): DSGVTQTPKHLITATGQRVTLRCSPRSGDLSVYWYQQSLDQGLQFLIQYYNGEERAKGNILERFSAQQFPDLHSELNLSSLELGDSALYFCASSPRGGANTGELFFGEGSRLTVL.

This chain links TRBV7-8 with TRBJ1-4, with no clear D. V was pared by 5 bases and J by 1 base, with 5 bases between. The germline gives CDR1 SGHVS, CDR2 FQNEAQ. CDR3 size: 13 residues. The CDR3 is CASSTRTNEKLFF. As DNA, the CDR3 is TGTGCCAGCAGCACCAGAACTAATGAAAAACTGTTTTTT.

The V gene is TRBV18, the J gene TRBJ2-3, with 9 bases matching TRBD2. CDR1 and CDR2 (germline): KGHSH, LQKENI. V trimming: 5 bases; J trimming: 0 bases; junction bases outside the gene matches: 3. The CDR3 runs to 15 residues. CDR3 coding DNA: TGTGCCAGCTCATCGACTAGCGGAAGCACAGATACGCAGTATTTT. It yields the protein CASSSTSGSTDTQYF.